This T cell receptor (beta chain) is from a study of beta chain features in type 1 diabetes. Study-wide results and limits: Shortening of TCRB CDR3s, moderate but significant, appeared in all four CD4+ subsets of Type 1 diabetes patients. The VDJ junctions of type 1 diabetes patients carried fewer insertions and more deletions.

Since all of the isolated RNA was reverse transcribed, expressed TCRB transcripts were what got sequenced. Profiled with immunoSEQ multiplex PCR; TCRdb holds only in-frame clones, not every one. This table holds hundreds of thousands of clones, about 14% found once. Turning to this clone: The antigen remains unidentified.

Sequenced sample: naive CD4+ T cells from blood. This clonotype was sampled from a man between 18 and 29 years old in good health.

Written as DNA, the CDR3 is TGTGCCAGCAGCTTTCAAATCGGCCGAGGAAGAGATACGCAGTATTTT. Its translation is CASSFQIGRGRDTQYF. The rearrangement uses TRBV7-9 and TRBJ2-3, with unresolved D. This CDR3 contains 16 residues. The germline CDR1 and CDR2 sequences are SEHNR and FQNEAQ (reference sequence). V lost 3 bases and J lost 5, with 18 bases in between.